These 23 T cell receptor beta chains were sequenced from one sample in a study of OX40 agonist ivuxolimab in advanced cancers. TCRdb's copy holds only in-frame clones and misses some; the assay was immunoSEQ multiplex PCR. The repertoire includes tens of thousands of clones, 81% of them detected once, and 5% sits in the top ten. Sequencing was performed on CD4+ or CD8+ T cells sorted from blood, taken in a trial of the OX40 agonist ivuxolimab. These TCRs come from an adult with an advanced solid tumor such as melanoma, head and neck, liver or kidney cancer.

The V and J genes are TRBV5-4 and TRBJ2-1; 7 bases are shared with TRBD2. The CDR3 runs to 16 residues. Germline assignment: CDR1 SGHNT and CDR2 YYREEE (reference sequence). V trimming: 4 bases; J trimming: 5 bases; junction bases outside the gene matches: 12. The CDR3 DNA is TGTGCCAGCAGCCGTACCGGGACTAAAAACAACAATGAGCAGTTCTTC. Protein sequence: CASSRTGTKNNNEQFF.

The table lists this clone with a few counts. The chain employs TRBV19 and TRBJ1-1; D is undetermined. V was cut by 7 bases and J by 1 base, with 13 bases left in between. The CDR3 covers 14 residues. Per the germline V gene, CDR1 is LNHDA and CDR2 is SQIVND (reference sequence). The CDR3 region is CASTWRLGNTEAFF. CDR3 bases: TGTGCCAGTACGTGGAGACTCGGGAACACTGAAGCTTTCTTT.

The chain couples TRBV5-1 to TRBJ2-1; possible D gene TRBD1, 6 bases. CDR1 and CDR2 (germline): SGHRS, YFSETQ. The ends were cut back, 4 bases at V and 13 bases at J, with 21 bases in the middle. The CDR3 is 14 amino acids. CDR3 sequence: CASSPQGQGSSQFF. As DNA, the CDR3 is TGCGCCAGCAGCCCCCAGGGACAAGGAAGCTCTCAGTTCTTC.

The count of this clone is one. This chain connects TRBV5-4 to TRBJ2-6, with 8 positions matching TRBD1. With V trimmed by 4 bases and J by 4 bases, 7 bases remained unmatched. The length of the CDR3 is 16 residues. Germline V gene data show CDR1 as SGHNT and CDR2 as YYREEE (reference sequence). The CDR3 DNA reads TGTGCCAGCAGCCAAGATACAGGGGGAGGGGCCAACGTCCTGACTTTC. Its translation: CASSQDTGGGANVLTF. Using reference TRBV5-4 and TRBJ2-6 for the parts outside the CDR3, the full variable domain is ETGVTQSPTHLIKTRGQQVTLRCSSQSGHNTVSWYQQALGQGPQFIFQYYREEENGRGNFPPRFSGLQFPNYSSELNVNALELDDSALYLCASSQDTGGGANVLTFGAGSRLTVL.

The chain has TRBV14 and TRBJ1-5, with D unresolved. CDR3 size: 13 residues. The germline V gene encodes CDR1 SGHDN and CDR2 FVKESK. The V and J ends lost 0 bases and 7 bases respectively, with 7 bases between them. In DNA, the CDR3 is TGTGCCAGCAGCCAAGATTTAGACCAGCCCCAGCATTTT. This gives the protein CASSQDLDQPQHF.

V and J are TRBV5-1 and TRBJ2-1; 14 bases line up with TRBD2. The CDR3 covers 18 residues. The germline gives CDR1 SGHRS, CDR2 YFSETQ. The V gene end was trimmed by 4 bases and the J gene end by 2 bases; junction bases not matched to a gene: 8. The CDR3 reads CASSRGLAGGRTYNEQFF. The CDR3 coding sequence is TGCGCCAGCAGCCGAGGACTAGCGGGAGGACGAACCTACAATGAGCAGTTCTTC.

The genes are TRBV6-1 and TRBJ2-5; maybe TRBD1 (6 bases). Germline loops: CDR1 MNHNS, CDR2 SASEGT. The CDR3 has 14 amino acids. Trimming pared 4 bases from V and 3 bases from J, leaving 12 bases between. The CDR3 protein is CASSGGWTEETQYF. The DNA for the CDR3 is TGTGCCAGCAGTGGAGGTTGGACAGAAGAGACCCAGTACTTC.

The DNA of the CDR3 is TGTGCCAGCAGCAGGGGACAGGAAGCTTTCTTT. Amino acids: CASSRGQEAFF. The rearrangement joins TRBV7-3 to TRBJ1-1, with 7 bases identical to TRBD1. CDR1 and CDR2 from the germline V gene are SGHTA and FQGTGA. V lost 5 bases to trimming and J lost 8 bases; unmatched junction nucleotides: 2. There are 11 residues in the CDR3.

The V gene is TRBV18, the J gene TRBJ1-2; the match to TRBD1 covers 9 bases. The CDR3 is made up of 13 amino acids. Germline lookup yields CDR1 KGHSH and CDR2 LQKENI. The junction had 3 bases not matched to a gene; V was cut back by 3 bases and J by 7 bases. The CDR3 nucleotides read TGTGCCAGCTCACCTACAGGGGGCAGTGGCTACACCTTC. It yields the protein CASSPTGGSGYTF.

This chain connects TRBV7-2 to TRBJ1-2; D is uncertain. The CDR3 spans 13 residues. From germline, CDR1 is SGHTA and CDR2 FQGNSA. Trimming took off 2 bases at V and 4 bases at J, with 8 bases between the two ends. The CDR3 loop reads CASSLSGSYGYTF. The CDR3 DNA follows: TGTGCCAGCAGCTTATCTGGCAGCTATGGCTACACCTTC.

The chain links TRBV7-2 to TRBJ2-2, with D tentatively TRBD1 (6 bases). Trimming removed 6 bases at V and 6 bases at J, with 11 bases between. The CDR3 runs to 13 residues. CDR1 and CDR2 from the germline V gene are SGHTA and FQGNSA. CDR3 amino acids: CASSISGAGELFF. The CDR3 DNA sequence: TGTGCCAGCAGTATATCAGGGGCCGGGGAGCTGTTTTTT.

The genes are TRBV5-1 and TRBJ2-1; D may match TRBD1 or TRBD2 (6 bases each). Trimming cost V 5 bases and J 2 bases, with 20 bases left between them. Germline assignment: CDR1 SGHRS and CDR2 YFSETQ. The CDR3 is 17 residues long. The DNA of the CDR3 is TGCGCCAGCAGGTCAGAGGGGGGCGGGGTAACCTACAATGAGCAGTTCTTC. It encodes CASRSEGGGVTYNEQFF.

The chain combines TRBV11-2 with TRBJ1-2, with 9 nucleotides matching TRBD1. Germline trimming cut 2 bases from V and 6 bases from J; bases unmatched to any gene: 4. From germline, CDR1 is SGHAT and CDR2 FQNNGV. The CDR3 runs 14 residues. The chain's CDR3 is CASSLTGGVNGYTF. The CDR3 DNA sequence: TGTGCCAGCAGCTTAACAGGGGGCGTTAATGGCTACACCTTC.

V and J are TRBV5-1 and TRBJ1-3; D gene ambiguous. The germline gives CDR1 SGHRS, CDR2 YFSETQ. Trimming removed 4 bases at V and 4 bases at J, with 12 bases between. The CDR3 has 14 amino acids. CDR3: CASSLGTKGNTIYF. In nucleotides, the CDR3 is TGCGCCAGCAGCCTAGGAACCAAGGGAAACACCATATATTTT.

The rearrangement uses TRBV29-1 and TRBJ1-6; D might be TRBD1 (5 bases). The length of the CDR3 is 13 residues. Germline CDR1 is SQVTM and CDR2 is ANQGSEA. CDR3 in DNA: TGCAGTTACCGGGGGGACTATAATTCACCCCTCCACTTT. It encodes CSYRGDYNSPLHF.

This clone was found a few times. CDR3 nucleotides: TGTGCCAGCAAACTGGGACCGAACACCGGGGAGCTGTTTTTT. Its translation: CASKLGPNTGELFF. V and J are TRBV6-1 and TRBJ2-2; either TRBD1 or TRBD2 may supply D (5 bases each). CDR1 and CDR2 from the germline V gene are MNHNS and SASEGT. This CDR3 spans 14 amino acids. V dropped 7 bases and J dropped 0 bases, with 9 bases sitting between them.

This clone was found a few times. The chain carries TRBV5-1 and TRBJ1-1; D not certain. Germline values: CDR1 SGHRS, CDR2 YFSETQ. The CDR3 length is 14 residues. V lost 4 bases, J lost 0 bases, and 10 bases lay in between. CDR3: CASSPAQLNTEAFF. The CDR3 nucleotides read TGCGCCAGCAGCCCCGCTCAACTGAACACTGAAGCTTTCTTT. The whole variable domain, remainder taken from reference TRBV5-1 and TRBJ1-1, is KAGVTQTPRYLIKTRGQQVTLSCSPISGHRSVSWYQQTPGQGLQFLFEYFSETQRNKGNFPGRFSGRQFSNSRSEMNVSTLELGDSALYLCASSPAQLNTEAFFGQGTRLTVV.

This clone was observed a single time. The chain combines TRBV7-9 with TRBJ2-3; D is ambiguous. The CDR3 totals 14 residues. Germline V gives CDR1 SEHNR, CDR2 FQNEAQ (reference sequence). V lost 5 bases and J lost 0, with 9 bases in between. The chain's CDR3 is CASSPGRSTDTQYF. CDR3 nucleotides: TGTGCCAGCAGCCCCGGACGCAGCACAGATACGCAGTATTTT.

The chain joins TRBV7-2 to TRBJ2-3; 7 positions agree with TRBD2. CDR1 and CDR2 (germline): SGHTA, FQGNSA. Trimming took 5 bases from V and 6 from J; bases not matched to a gene: 11. The CDR3 is 15 residues long. CDR3 sequence: CASSKSGIRWDTQYF. The CDR3 DNA sequence: TGTGCCAGCAGCAAAAGCGGGATCCGGTGGGATACGCAGTATTTT.

V and J are TRBV7-9 and TRBJ1-1; D unclear. The V and J ends lost 5 bases and 8 bases respectively, with 3 bases between them. The CDR3 loop spans 9 amino acids. Looked up from germline, CDR1 is SEHNR and CDR2 is FQNEAQ (reference sequence). This CDR3 is CASSDEAFF. CDR3 DNA: TGTGCCAGCAGCGACGAAGCTTTCTTT. Drawing the rest from reference TRBV7-9 and TRBJ1-1, the complete variable domain is DTGVSQNPRHKITKRGQNVTFRCDPISEHNRLYWYRQTLGQGPEFLTYFQNEAQLEKSRLLSDRFSAERPKGSFSTLEIQRTEQGDSAMYLCASSDEAFFGQGTRLTVV.

This chain uses TRBV30 with TRBJ1-1, with D possibly matching TRBD1 (5 bases). The CDR3 totals 12 residues. Germline lookup yields CDR1 GTSNPN and CDR2 SVGIG (reference sequence). Trimming pared 5 bases from V and 3 bases from J, leaving 10 bases between. DNA for the CDR3: TGTGCCTGGGGTGGGGCCCACACTGAAGCTTTCTTT. It codes for CAWGGAHTEAFF.

V is TRBV19 and J is TRBJ1-2; D remains ambiguous. V dropped 10 bases and J dropped 5 bases, with 17 bases sitting between them. Germline V gives CDR1 LNHDA, CDR2 SQIVND (reference sequence). The CDR3 covers 13 residues. In DNA form, the CDR3 reads TGTGCCACCAAGGTGTCGGTCGAATATGGCTACACCTTC. This codes for CATKVSVEYGYTF.

V is TRBV7-2 and J is TRBJ1-2; D gene ambiguous. V was cut by 5 bases and J by 8 bases, with 18 bases left in between. Germline CDR1 is SGHTA and CDR2 is FQGNSA. This CDR3 is 14 amino acids long. CDR3 nucleotides: TGTGCCAGCAGCCGCGAGGTTAGGGAAGGAGGCTACACCTTC. Its translation: CASSREVREGGYTF.